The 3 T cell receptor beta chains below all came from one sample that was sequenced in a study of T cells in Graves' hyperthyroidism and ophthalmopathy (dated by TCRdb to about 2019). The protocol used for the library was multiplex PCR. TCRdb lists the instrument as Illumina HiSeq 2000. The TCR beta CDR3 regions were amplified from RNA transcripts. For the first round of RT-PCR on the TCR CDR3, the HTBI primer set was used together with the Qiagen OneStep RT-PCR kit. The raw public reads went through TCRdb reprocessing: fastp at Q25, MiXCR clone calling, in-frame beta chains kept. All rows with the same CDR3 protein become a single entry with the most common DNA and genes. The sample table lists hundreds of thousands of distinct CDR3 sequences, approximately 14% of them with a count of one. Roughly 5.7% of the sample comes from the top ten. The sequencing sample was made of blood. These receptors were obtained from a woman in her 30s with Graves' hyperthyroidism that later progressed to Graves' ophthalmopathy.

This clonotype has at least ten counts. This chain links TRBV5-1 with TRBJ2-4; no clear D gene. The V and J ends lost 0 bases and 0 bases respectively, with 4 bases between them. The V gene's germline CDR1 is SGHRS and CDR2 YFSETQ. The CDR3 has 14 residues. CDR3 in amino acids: CASSLVGAKNIQYF. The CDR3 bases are TGCGCCAGCAGCTTGGTAGGAGCCAAAAACATTCAGTACTTC.

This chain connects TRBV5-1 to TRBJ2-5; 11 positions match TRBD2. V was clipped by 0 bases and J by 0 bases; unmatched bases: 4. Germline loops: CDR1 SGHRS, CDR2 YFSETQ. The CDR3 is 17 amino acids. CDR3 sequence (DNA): TGCGCCAGCAGCTTGGGGACTAGCGGGTCGTACCAAGAGACCCAGTACTTC. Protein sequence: CASSLGTSGSYQETQYF.

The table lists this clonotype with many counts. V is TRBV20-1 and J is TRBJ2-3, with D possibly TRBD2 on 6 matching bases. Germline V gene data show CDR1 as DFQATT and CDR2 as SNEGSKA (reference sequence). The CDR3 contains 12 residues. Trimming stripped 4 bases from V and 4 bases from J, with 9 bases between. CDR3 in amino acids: CSAKTGADTQYF. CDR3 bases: TGCAGTGCTAAGACGGGAGCAGATACGCAGTATTTT.